The 20 T cell receptor beta chains presented below share a single source sample, sequenced in a study of blood T cell repertoires in COVID-19. Sequenced by immunoSEQ multiplex PCR; TCRdb stores in-frame clones only, minus some. The table shows fewer than 350,000 clones, with 90% occurring only once. Sequenced material: PBMCs or T cells enriched from blood (not recorded which). All receptors come from a woman under 30 with acute COVID-19.

V gene TRBV2 combines with J gene TRBJ2-5; 13 nucleotides match TRBD2. Germline CDR1 and CDR2: SNHLY and FYNNEI. After removal of 6 bases from V and 5 bases from J, the junction contained 15 bases not matched to a gene. The CDR3 totals 18 residues. CDR3 sequence (DNA): TGTGCCAGCAGCCGGACTAGCGGGGGTTACGCGGCCAAGGAGACCCAGTACTTC. Protein: CASSRTSGGYAAKETQYF.

The chain uses TRBV7-2 and TRBJ1-5; 7 bases line up with TRBD1. The CDR3 has 14 residues. V lost 5 bases and J lost 1; bases outside the gene matches: 2. Germline CDR1 is SGHTA and CDR2 is FQGNSA. CDR3 in DNA: TGTGCCAGCAGCAAGACAGGGAGCAATCAGCCCCAGCATTTT. Protein sequence: CASSKTGSNQPQHF.

This clone was seen a single time. The chain has TRBV28 and TRBJ1-2; the D is unclear. This CDR3 region has 16 residues. V was pared by 4 bases and J by 0 bases, with 15 bases between. Looked up from germline, CDR1 is MDHEN and CDR2 is SYDVKM. The CDR3 reads CASSSRHKATNYGYTF. DNA of the CDR3: TGTGCCAGCAGTTCCCGACATAAGGCAACTAACTATGGCTACACCTTC.

The chain uses TRBV5-5 and TRBJ2-5, with a weak D call TRBD1 (6 bases). The CDR3 loop spans 15 amino acids. The germline V gene has CDR1 SGHKS and CDR2 YYEKEE (reference sequence). Between the trimmed V and J ends, which lost 0 bases and 2 bases, there was a span of 11 bases. The CDR3 coding sequence is TGTGCCAGCAGCTTGGTCCCTGGACAGCAAGAGACCCAGTACTTC. Protein: CASSLVPGQQETQYF.

The chain links TRBV10-2 to TRBJ2-5; 9 bases are a match to TRBD2. The V segment lost 7 bases and the J segment 4 bases; nucleotides outside the gene matches: 4. Germline assignment: CDR1 WSHSY and CDR2 SAAADI. The CDR3 is 13 residues long. CDR3 amino acids: CASKPSGTETQYF. DNA for the CDR3: TGCGCCAGCAAACCTAGCGGGACAGAGACCCAGTACTTC.

This clone was detected only a few times. This chain uses TRBV27 with TRBJ2-1, with 13 bases fitting TRBD2. After removal of 7 bases from V and 9 bases from J, the junction contained 12 bases not matched to a gene. Looked up from germline, CDR1 is MNHEY and CDR2 is SMNVEV (reference sequence). This CDR3 has 16 residues. The CDR3 is CASIIRGTSGMGEQFF. The CDR3 DNA sequence: TGTGCCAGCATTATCAGGGGGACTAGCGGGATGGGTGAGCAGTTCTTC.

The chain carries TRBV10-2 and TRBJ2-1; 14 positions agree with TRBD2. J gave up 9 bases and V 10 bases, and 8 bases lay outside the gene matches. The CDR3 loop spans 14 amino acids. Germline CDR1 reads WSHSY; CDR2 reads SAAADI. The CDR3 region has the DNA TGCGCCACCCAGACTAGCGGGAGGGCCAGTGAGCAGTTCTTC. Translating gives CATQTSGRASEQFF.

The rearrangement links TRBV4-1 to TRBJ2-2, with 9 bases aligning to TRBD2. The CDR3 consists of 18 residues. Germline assignment: CDR1 MGHRA and CDR2 YSYEKL. J was trimmed by 7 bases and V by 1 base; bases with no gene match: 13. CDR3 in DNA: TGCGCCAGCAGCCAAGTGCAATACCTAGCGGGACTGGGCGGGGAGCTGTTTTTT. Its protein is CASSQVQYLAGLGGELFF.

The V call is TRBV6-4, the J call TRBJ2-3; 7 bases line up with TRBD2. This CDR3 has 16 amino acids. The V and J ends lost 4 bases and 2 bases, in that order; junction bases with no gene match: 9. CDR1 and CDR2 (germline): MRHNA, SNTAGT. CDR3 region: CASSVMTSLNTDTQYF. In DNA, the CDR3 is TGTGCCAGCAGTGTGATGACTAGCCTAAACACAGATACGCAGTATTTT.

This sequence joins TRBV27 and TRBJ2-1; the match to TRBD2 covers 9 bases. In germline, CDR1 is MNHEY, CDR2 SMNVEV (reference sequence). The CDR3 sequence is 15 residues long. With V trimmed by 5 bases and J by 10 bases, 12 bases remained unmatched. Written as DNA, the CDR3 is TGTGCCAGCAGTCAAGGGACTAGCTATACGGAAGAGCAGTTCTTC. Translation: CASSQGTSYTEEQFF.

J is TRBJ1-2 and V is TRBV18, with D perhaps TRBD1 (6 bases). The CDR3 has 15 amino acids. Trimming cost V 6 bases and J 8 bases, with 22 bases left between them. CDR1 KGHSH and CDR2 LQKENI come from the germline V gene. The CDR3 DNA follows: TGTGCCAGCTCCCCAGCACCTATACAGGGAAACGGCTACACCTTC. Translated: CASSPAPIQGNGYTF.

The V gene is TRBV4-3, the J gene TRBJ2-3, with 9 positions matching TRBD2. Germline V gene sequence: CDR1 LGHNA, CDR2 YSLEER. V gave up 0 bases and J gave up 4 bases; unmatched junction bases: 17. This CDR3 spans 20 amino acids. This CDR3 reads CASSQEEVSGSLGASDTQYF. The CDR3 nucleotides are TGCGCCAGCAGCCAAGAAGAGGTTAGCGGGAGTCTAGGTGCCTCAGATACGCAGTATTTT.

The chain joins TRBV27 to TRBJ2-4; 8 nucleotides line up with TRBD1. CDR1 and CDR2 (germline): MNHEY, SMNVEV (reference sequence). J lost 2 bases, V lost 1 base, and 7 bases had no gene match. The CDR3 runs 17 residues. The CDR3 nucleotides are TGTGCCAGCAGTTTATTGGGGCAGGGGGCGACCAAAAACATTCAGTACTTC. This encodes CASSLLGQGATKNIQYF.

This chain connects TRBV4-2 to TRBJ1-4, with TRBD1 matching 8 bases. The germline V gene encodes CDR1 LGHNA and CDR2 YNFKEQ. Unmatched junction bases numbered 7, after V lost 1 base and J lost 6 bases. The CDR3 runs 16 residues. The CDR3 here is CASSQALGTGDEKLFF. CDR3 in DNA: TGTGCCAGCAGCCAAGCTCTCGGGACAGGAGATGAAAAACTGTTTTTT.

On this clone itself: Other DNA sequences in the sample encode the same CDR3. The chain uses TRBV18 and TRBJ1-2, with D perhaps matching TRBD1 (5 bases). V lost 3 bases, J lost 2 bases, and 7 bases lay in between. The V gene's germline CDR1 is KGHSH and CDR2 LQKENI. This CDR3 has 13 residues. The CDR3 loop reads CASSPGGNYGYTF. CDR3 coding DNA: TGTGCCAGCTCACCCGGGGGGAACTATGGCTACACCTTC.

This clone has only one observation. This chain joins TRBV6-1 and TRBJ1-5, with D possibly TRBD1 on 6 matching bases. CDR3 size: 15 residues. Germline lookup yields CDR1 MNHNS and CDR2 SASEGT. Between the trimmed V and J ends, which lost 3 bases and 4 bases, there was a span of 13 bases. The CDR3 coding sequence is TGTGCCAGCAGTGATCTGGGGGCCCCAAATCAGCCCCAGCATTTT. As protein: CASSDLGAPNQPQHF.

The rearrangement links TRBV28 to TRBJ2-7, with TRBD2 matching 13 bases. Germline trimming cut 5 bases from V and 8 bases from J; bases unmatched to any gene: 6. Germline V CDR1 and CDR2: MDHEN, SYDVKM. The CDR3 totals 14 residues. The CDR3 sequence: CASSRGLAGAKQYF. CDR3 bases: TGTGCCAGCAGTCGAGGACTAGCGGGAGCAAAGCAGTACTTC.

This chain connects TRBV21-1 to TRBJ1-4; the table's D call, TRBD1, was not checked against the DNA. TRBV21-1 is annotated as a pseudogene. This CDR3 is 15 amino acids long. CDR3 DNA sequence: TGTGCCAGCAGCAATAGGACAGGCTTTAATGAAAAACTGTTTTTT. Translated, it gives CASSNRTGFNEKLFF.

In nucleotides, the CDR3 is TGTGCCAGTAGTAAGGTCGGCGGGAGTACGTACGAGCAGTACTTC. Encoded protein: CASSKVGGSTYEQYF. The chain couples TRBV19 to TRBJ2-7, with TRBD2 identical over 7 bases. The CDR3 length is 15 residues. The J segment lost 4 bases and the V segment lost 4 bases, leaving 10 bases of the junction unmatched. Germline V gives CDR1 LNHDA, CDR2 SQIVND (reference sequence).

This clone was seen once. V is TRBV19 and J is TRBJ2-7, with a weak D call TRBD1 (5 bases). The length of the CDR3 is 14 residues. Germline V gene data show CDR1 as LNHDA and CDR2 as SQIVND (reference sequence). V lost 1 base and J 3 bases, leaving 10 bases between the germline ends. Here the CDR3 DNA reads TGTGCCAGTAGTATAGCTGATCAGGGCTACGAGCAGTACTTC. This gives the protein CASSIADQGYEQYF.